The rows below give T cell receptor beta chains drawn from one sample of a study of CD8 T cells in ankylosing spondylitis. TCRdb redid the calling of the 5' RACE reads with MiXCR, one entry per CDR3 protein. The data show approximately 35,000 distinct CDR3 sequences, roughly 13% seen once. The sequencing input was synovial fluid, either unsorted or a sorted T cell fraction (not recorded which). Receptor source: a male donor with ankylosing spondylitis. Each CDR3 is given with its conserved first and last residue. A D gene is named only where the DNA matches it firmly. Clone size, where shown, is once, few, many, or a class for clones that have expanded.

j_call	clone_size	v_call	cdr3_length	d_call	cdr3_aa	cdr3_nt
TRBJ2-2	many	TRBV6-5	16	-	CASSYVPGQSTGELFF	TGTGCCAGCAGTTACGTACCGGGACAAAGCACCGGGGAGCTGTTTTTT
TRBJ2-3	-	TRBV4-3	17	TRBD2	CASSRTSGFSSTDTQYF	TGCGCCAGCAGCCGGACTAGCGGTTTTTCTAGCACAGATACGCAGTATTTT
TRBJ2-1	-	TRBV12-3/TRBV12-4	15	TRBD1	CASSLVGTGVREQFF	TGTGCCAGCAGTTTAGTCGGGACAGGGGTGCGTGAGCAGTTCTTC
TRBJ2-3	many	TRBV5-1	16	TRBD2	CASSRTSGSSTDTQYF	TGCGCCAGCAGCCGGACTAGCGGTAGTAGCACAGATACGCAGTATTTT
TRBJ1-1	many	TRBV2	14	-	CAKQGTAMNTEAFF	TGTGCCAAGCAGGGGACGGCCATGAACACTGAAGCTTTCTTT
TRBJ2-5	-	TRBV3-1	14	-	CASSQETVQETQYF	TGTGCCAGCAGTCAAGAGACAGTCCAAGAGACCCAGTACTTC
TRBJ2-1	-	TRBV20-1	15	TRBD2	CSARAAGGRSDEQFF	TGCAGTGCTAGAGCTGCGGGAGGTCGGTCCGATGAGCAGTTCTTC
TRBJ2-1	-	TRBV20-1	19	TRBD2	CSGRATGPWGSGRMDEQFF	TGCAGTGGCCGGGCTACTGGCCCTTGGGGGAGCGGGAGGATGGATGAGCAGTTCTTC
TRBJ2-1	many	TRBV5-6	14	-	CASSSWDHIGEQFF	TGTGCCAGCAGCTCCTGGGACCACATCGGGGAGCAGTTCTTC
TRBJ2-1	-	TRBV6-4	12	-	CASSDSEQEKFF	TGTGCCAGCAGTGACTCTGAACAGGAGAAGTTCTTC
TRBJ1-1	few	TRBV7-9	12	-	CASSSQTGKAFF	TGTGCCAGCAGCTCCCAAACGGGGAAAGCTTTCTTT
TRBJ1-4	few	TRBV7-9	15	-	CASSLEGGTNEKLFF	TGTGCCAGCAGCTTAGAAGGGGGAACTAATGAAAAACTGTTTTTT
TRBJ1-2	-	TRBV3-1	14	-	CASSQDGIYYGYTF	TGTGCCAGCAGCCAGGACGGGATTTACTATGGCTACACCTTC
TRBJ1-1	-	TRBV9	16	-	CASTPVAALWNTEAFF	TGTGCCAGCACCCCCGTGGCAGCGTTGTGGAACACTGAAGCTTTCTTT
TRBJ2-1	many	TRBV14	16	-	CASSQESWQGYNEQFF	TGTGCCAGCAGCCAAGAATCATGGCAGGGATACAATGAGCAGTTCTTC
TRBJ2-7	-	TRBV28	17	-	CASSPPRGSRPTYEQYF	TGTGCCAGCAGTCCACCGAGGGGTTCTAGACCCACCTACGAGCAGTACTTC
TRBJ2-5	-	TRBV6-1	15	-	CASSPLGGGQETQYF	TGTGCCAGCAGCCCCTTGGGGGGCGGGCAAGAGACCCAGTACTTC
TRBJ2-7	few	TRBV29-1	15	TRBD2	CSAAGGALGGYEQYF	TGCAGCGCCGCGGGGGGGGCACTTGGAGGATACGAGCAGTACTTC
TRBJ2-1	many	TRBV6-2/TRBV6-3	13	-	CASSYLGLGEQFF	TGTGCCAGCAGTTACTTGGGGTTAGGTGAGCAGTTCTTC
TRBJ2-1	few	TRBV2	15	TRBD2	CASGWTSGVYNEQFF	TGTGCCAGCGGATGGACTAGCGGGGTTTACAATGAGCAGTTCTTC
TRBJ2-1	few	TRBV11-2	14	-	CASSLTGNYNEQFF	TGTGCCAGCAGCTTAACGGGTAACTACAATGAGCAGTTCTTC
TRBJ1-1	few	TRBV20-1	13	TRBD1	CSVGDSANTEAFF	TGCAGTGTTGGGGACAGCGCGAACACTGAAGCTTTCTTT
TRBJ2-5	-	TRBV28	14	-	CASSFLRGLETQYF	TGTGCCAGCAGTTTCCTGAGGGGTTTAGAGACCCAGTACTTC
TRBJ2-7	many	TRBV5-1	15	TRBD1	CASSLGQGRSYEQYF	TGCGCCAGCAGTTTAGGACAGGGACGCTCCTACGAGCAGTACTTC
TRBJ1-3	-	TRBV9	15	-	CASSVRGLQGNTIYF	TGTGCCAGCAGCGTCCGTGGGCTGCAAGGAAACACCATATATTTT